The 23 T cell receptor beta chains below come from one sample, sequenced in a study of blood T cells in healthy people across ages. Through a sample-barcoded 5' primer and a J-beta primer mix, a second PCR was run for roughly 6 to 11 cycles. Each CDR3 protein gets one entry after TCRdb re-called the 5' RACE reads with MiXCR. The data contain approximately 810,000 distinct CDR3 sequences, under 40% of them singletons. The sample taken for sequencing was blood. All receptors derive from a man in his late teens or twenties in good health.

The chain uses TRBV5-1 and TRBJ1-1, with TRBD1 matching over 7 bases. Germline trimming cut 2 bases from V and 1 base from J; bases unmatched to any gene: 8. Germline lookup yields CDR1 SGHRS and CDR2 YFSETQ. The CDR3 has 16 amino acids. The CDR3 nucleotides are TGCGCCAGCAGCTTATACAGGGGCCGAGGGAACACTGAAGCTTTCTTT. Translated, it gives CASSLYRGRGNTEAFF. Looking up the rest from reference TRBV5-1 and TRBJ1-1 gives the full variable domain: KAGVTQTPRYLIKTRGQQVTLSCSPISGHRSVSWYQQTPGQGLQFLFEYFSETQRNKGNFPGRFSGRQFSNSRSEMNVSTLELGDSALYLCASSLYRGRGNTEAFFGQGTRLTVV.

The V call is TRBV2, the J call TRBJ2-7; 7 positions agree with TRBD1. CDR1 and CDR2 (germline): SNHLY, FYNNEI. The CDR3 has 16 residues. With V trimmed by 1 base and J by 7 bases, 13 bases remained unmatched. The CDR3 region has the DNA TGTGCCAGCAGTGAAGAGCCAGGGGGTGACTACAATGAGCAGTACTTC. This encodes CASSEEPGGDYNEQYF.

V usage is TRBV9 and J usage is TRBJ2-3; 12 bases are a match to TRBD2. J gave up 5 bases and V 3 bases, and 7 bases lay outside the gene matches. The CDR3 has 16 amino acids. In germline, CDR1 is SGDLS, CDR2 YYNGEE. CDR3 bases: TGTGCCAGCAGCGCCGGACTAGCGGGGACTCTAGATACGCAGTATTTT. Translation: CASSAGLAGTLDTQYF. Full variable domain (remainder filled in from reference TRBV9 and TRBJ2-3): DSGVTQTPKHLITATGQRVTLRCSPRSGDLSVYWYQQSLDQGLQFLIQYYNGEERAKGNILERFSAQQFPDLHSELNLSSLELGDSALYFCASSAGLAGTLDTQYFGPGTRLTVL.

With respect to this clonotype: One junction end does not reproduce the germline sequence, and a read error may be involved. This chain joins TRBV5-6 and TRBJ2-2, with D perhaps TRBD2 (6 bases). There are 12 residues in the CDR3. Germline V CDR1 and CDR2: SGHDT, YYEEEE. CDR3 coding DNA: TGTGCCAGCAGCACTATCACCGGGGGGCTGTTTTTT. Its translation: CASSTITGGLFF.

Here the CDR3 reads CASSQQGEVGTEAFF. DNA for the CDR3: TGTGCCAGCAGCCAGCAGGGCGAGGTCGGCACTGAAGCTTTCTTT. The chain carries TRBV3-1 and TRBJ1-1, with D maybe TRBD1 (5 bases). Trimming left V 3 bases short and J 4 bases short, with 15 bases between. The CDR3 runs to 15 residues. Germline CDR1 LGHDT, CDR2 YNNKEL (reference sequence).

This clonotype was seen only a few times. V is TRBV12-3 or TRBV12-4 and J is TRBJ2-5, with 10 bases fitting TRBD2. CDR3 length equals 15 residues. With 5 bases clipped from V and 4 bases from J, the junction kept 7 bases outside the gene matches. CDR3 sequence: CASSKAGGPRETQYF. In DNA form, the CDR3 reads TGTGCCAGCAGTAAAGCGGGGGGGCCAAGAGAGACCCAGTACTTC.

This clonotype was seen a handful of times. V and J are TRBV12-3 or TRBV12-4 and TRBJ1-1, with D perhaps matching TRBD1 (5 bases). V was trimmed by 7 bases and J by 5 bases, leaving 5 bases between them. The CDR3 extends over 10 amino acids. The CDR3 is CASKGTEAFF. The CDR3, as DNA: TGTGCCAGCAAGGGGACTGAAGCTTTCTTT.

The CDR3 region is CSARVSGGNLPTDTQYF. CDR3 coding DNA: TGCAGTGCTAGGGTTAGCGGGGGTAACCTCCCCACAGATACGCAGTATTTT. The chain is built from TRBV20-1 and TRBJ2-3; TRBD2 agrees at 9 bases. Unmatched junction bases numbered 12, after V lost 3 bases and J lost 2 bases. This CDR3 is 17 amino acids long. Germline CDR1 reads DFQATT; CDR2 reads SNEGSKA (reference sequence).

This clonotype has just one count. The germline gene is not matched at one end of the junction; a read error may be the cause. The DNA of the CDR3 is TGTGTCAGCAGCTTAGACAGGACAGGGGGGAACATTCAGTACTTC. Translation gives CVSSLDRTGGNIQYF. The chain couples TRBV7-2 to TRBJ2-4; 10 bases line up with TRBD1. Looked up from germline, CDR1 is SGHTA and CDR2 is FQGNSA. This CDR3 is 15 amino acids long.

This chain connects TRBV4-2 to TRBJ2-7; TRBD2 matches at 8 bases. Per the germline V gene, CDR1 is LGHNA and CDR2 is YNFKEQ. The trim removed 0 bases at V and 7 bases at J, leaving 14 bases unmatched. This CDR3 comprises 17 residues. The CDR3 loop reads CASSQEYSGLATNEQYF. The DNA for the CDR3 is TGTGCCAGCAGCCAAGAATACAGTGGACTAGCCACCAATGAGCAGTACTTC.

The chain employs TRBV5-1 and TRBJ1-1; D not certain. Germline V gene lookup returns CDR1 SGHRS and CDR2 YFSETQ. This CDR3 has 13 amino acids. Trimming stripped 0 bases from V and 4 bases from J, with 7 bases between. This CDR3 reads CASSLVGLTEAFF. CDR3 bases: TGCGCCAGCAGCTTGGTAGGGCTCACTGAAGCTTTCTTT.

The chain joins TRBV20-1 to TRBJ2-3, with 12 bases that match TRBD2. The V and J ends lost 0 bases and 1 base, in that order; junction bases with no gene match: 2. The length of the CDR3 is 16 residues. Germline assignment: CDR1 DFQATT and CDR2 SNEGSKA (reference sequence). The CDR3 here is CSAREGLAGRTDTQYF. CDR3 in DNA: TGCAGTGCTAGAGAAGGACTAGCGGGACGCACAGATACGCAGTATTTT.

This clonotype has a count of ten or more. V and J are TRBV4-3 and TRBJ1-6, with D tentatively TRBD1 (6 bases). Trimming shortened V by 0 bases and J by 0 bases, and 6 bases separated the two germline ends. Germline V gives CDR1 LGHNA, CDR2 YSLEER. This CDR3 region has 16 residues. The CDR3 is CASSQETGSYNSPLHF. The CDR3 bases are TGCGCCAGCAGCCAAGAGACAGGCTCCTATAATTCACCCCTCCACTTT.

This chain's CDR3 is CASSSYDEELFF. CDR3 nucleotide sequence: TGTGCCAGCAGCTCCTACGACGAGGAGCTGTTTTTT. The chain recombines TRBV11-3 with TRBJ2-2; the D is unclear. There are 12 residues in the CDR3. Deletions cut 4 bases from V and 10 bases from J, with 10 bases between. The V gene's germline CDR1 is SGHNT and CDR2 YENEEA.

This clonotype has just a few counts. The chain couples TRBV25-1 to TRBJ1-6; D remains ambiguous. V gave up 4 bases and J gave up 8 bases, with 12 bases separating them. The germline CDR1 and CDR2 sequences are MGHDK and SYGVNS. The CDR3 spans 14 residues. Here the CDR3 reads CASSGRLYDSPLHF. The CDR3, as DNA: TGTGCCAGCAGTGGGCGACTATACGATTCACCCCTCCACTTT.

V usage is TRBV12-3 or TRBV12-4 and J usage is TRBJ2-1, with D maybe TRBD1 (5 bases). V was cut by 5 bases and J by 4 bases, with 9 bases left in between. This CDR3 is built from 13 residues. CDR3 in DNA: TGTGCCAGCAGTGCGGACACATACAATGAGCAGTTCTTC. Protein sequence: CASSADTYNEQFF.

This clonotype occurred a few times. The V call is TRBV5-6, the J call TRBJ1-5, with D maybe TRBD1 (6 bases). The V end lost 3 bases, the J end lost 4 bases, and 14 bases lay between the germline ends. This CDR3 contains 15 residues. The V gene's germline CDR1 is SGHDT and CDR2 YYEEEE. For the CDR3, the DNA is TGTGCCAGCAGCTGGAACAGGGTAGAGAATCAGCCCCAGCATTTT. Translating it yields CASSWNRVENQPQHF.

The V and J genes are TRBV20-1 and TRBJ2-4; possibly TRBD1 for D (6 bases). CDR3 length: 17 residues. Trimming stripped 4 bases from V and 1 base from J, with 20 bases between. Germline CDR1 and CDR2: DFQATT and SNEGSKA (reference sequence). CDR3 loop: CSAITPTGSTAKNIQYF. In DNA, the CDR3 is TGCAGTGCTATCACCCCGACAGGTTCCACTGCCAAAAACATTCAGTACTTC.

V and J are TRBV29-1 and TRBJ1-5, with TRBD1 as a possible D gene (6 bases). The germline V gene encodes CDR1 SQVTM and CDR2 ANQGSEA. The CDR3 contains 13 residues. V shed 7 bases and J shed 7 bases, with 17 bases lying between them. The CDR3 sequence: CSAGGRSGQPQHF. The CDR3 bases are TGCAGCGCTGGGGGGCGTTCAGGACAGCCCCAGCATTTT. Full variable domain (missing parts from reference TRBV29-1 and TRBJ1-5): SAVISQKPSRDICQRGTSLTIQCQVDSQVTMMFWYRQQPGQSLTLIATANQGSEATYESGFVIDKFPISRPNLTFSTLTVSNMSPEDSSIYLCSAGGRSGQPQHFGDGTRLSIL.

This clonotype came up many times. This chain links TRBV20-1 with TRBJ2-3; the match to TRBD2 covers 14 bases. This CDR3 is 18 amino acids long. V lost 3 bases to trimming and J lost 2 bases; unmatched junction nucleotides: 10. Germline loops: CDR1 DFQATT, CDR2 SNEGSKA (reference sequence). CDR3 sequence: CSASLFGTSGGFTDTQYF. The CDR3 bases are TGCAGTGCTAGTCTATTCGGGACTAGCGGGGGTTTCACAGATACGCAGTATTTT.

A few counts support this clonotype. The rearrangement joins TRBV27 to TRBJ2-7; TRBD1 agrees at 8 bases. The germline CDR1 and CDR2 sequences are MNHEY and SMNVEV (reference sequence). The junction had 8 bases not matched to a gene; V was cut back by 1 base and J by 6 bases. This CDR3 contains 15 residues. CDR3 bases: TGTGCCAGCAGTTTATATCACAGGGGGGCTGGCGAGCAGTACTTC. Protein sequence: CASSLYHRGAGEQYF.

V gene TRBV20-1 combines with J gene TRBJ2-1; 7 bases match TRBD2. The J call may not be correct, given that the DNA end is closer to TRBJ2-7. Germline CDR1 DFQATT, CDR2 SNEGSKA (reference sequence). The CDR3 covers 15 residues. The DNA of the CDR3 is TGCAGTGCTAATCCGGGGGGAAGCTCCTACAATGAGCAGTACTTC. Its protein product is CSANPGGSSYNEQYF.

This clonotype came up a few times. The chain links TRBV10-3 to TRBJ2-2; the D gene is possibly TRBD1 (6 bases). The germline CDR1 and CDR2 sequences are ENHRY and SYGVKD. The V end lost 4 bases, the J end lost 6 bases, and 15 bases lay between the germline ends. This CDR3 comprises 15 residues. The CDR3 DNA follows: TGTGCCATCAGTGTGGCGTACAGGGTTGCCGGGGAGCTGTTTTTT. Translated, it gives CAISVAYRVAGELFF.